The present T cell receptor beta chain was sequenced within a study of cytomegalovirus exposure and HLA in healthy donors. The study ran its PCR with 60 Vbeta and 13 Jbeta primers. Libraries were prepared by immunoSEQ multiplex PCR; TCRdb keeps only in-frame clonotypes and omits some of them. Seen here are some 110,000 clones, almost 70% observed once, and the top ten hold roughly 3.2%. Germline V CDR1 and CDR2: SGHDN, FVKESK. The CDR3 covers 15 residues. Trimming at V came to 6 bases and at J to 1 base, leaving 7 bases not matched to a gene. Healthy bone marrow donors made up the donor group. About this clone: Its specificity is unknown.

Study-level findings and limits: One later analysis reportedly identified an Asian-associated ancestry cluster that showed fewer N-insertions than the approximately 710-donor mean. It was 164 TCR beta chains that were listed as cytomegalovirus-associated.

The receptor's source is a man aged 30 to 39 in good health and CMV-seronegative. V is TRBV14 and J is TRBJ2-3; 7 nucleotides align to TRBD2. Sequences were obtained from PBMCs. The CDR3 nucleotides are TGTGCCAGCAGTCCCGGACTAGTAGGCACAGATACGCAGTATTTT. It codes for CASSPGLVGTDTQYF.